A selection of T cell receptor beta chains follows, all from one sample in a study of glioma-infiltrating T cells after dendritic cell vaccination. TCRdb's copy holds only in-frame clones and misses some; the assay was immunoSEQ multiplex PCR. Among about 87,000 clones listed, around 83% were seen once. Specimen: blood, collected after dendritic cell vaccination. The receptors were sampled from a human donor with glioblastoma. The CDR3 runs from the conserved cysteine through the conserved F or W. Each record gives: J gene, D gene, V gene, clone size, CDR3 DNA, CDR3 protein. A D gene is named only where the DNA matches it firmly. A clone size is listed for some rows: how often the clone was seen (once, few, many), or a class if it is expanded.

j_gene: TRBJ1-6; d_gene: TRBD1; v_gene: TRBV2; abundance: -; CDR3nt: TGTGCCAGCAGTTCCGGGACAGGTAGAACCTCCTATAATTCACCCCTCCACTTT; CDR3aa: CASSSGTGRTSYNSPLHF
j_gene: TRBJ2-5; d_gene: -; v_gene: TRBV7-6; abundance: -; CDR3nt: TGTGCCAGCATCAGGGGTCCGGGGGGCTCTAAAGAGACCCAGTACTTC; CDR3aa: CASIRGPGGSKETQYF
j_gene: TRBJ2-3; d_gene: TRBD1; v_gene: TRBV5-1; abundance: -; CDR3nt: TGCGCCAGCGAAACAGGGGGCGAGAGAGATACGCAGTATTTT; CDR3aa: CASETGGERDTQYF
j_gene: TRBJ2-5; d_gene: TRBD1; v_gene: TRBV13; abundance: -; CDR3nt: TGTGCCAGCAGCCACAAAGATGGGACAGGGTTCGGAGAGACCCAGTACTTC; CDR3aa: CASSHKDGTGFGETQYF
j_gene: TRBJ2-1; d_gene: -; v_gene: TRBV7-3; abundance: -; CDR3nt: TGTGCCAGCAGAACAGGGGCGGGGGGTAATGAGCAGTTCTTC; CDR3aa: CASRTGAGGNEQFF
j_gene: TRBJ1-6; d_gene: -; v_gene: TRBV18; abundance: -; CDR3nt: TGTGCCAGCTCCCCTCTGGGGCAGGGGAATTCACCCCTCCACTTT; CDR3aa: CASSPLGQGNSPLHF
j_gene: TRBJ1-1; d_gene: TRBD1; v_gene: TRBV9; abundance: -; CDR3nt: TGTGCCAGCAGCGCTGAGGGACAGTTCGATTCGGCTTTCTTT; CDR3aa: CASSAEGQFDSAFF
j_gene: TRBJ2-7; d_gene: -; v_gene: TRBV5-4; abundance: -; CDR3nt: TGTGCCAGCAGCCCCGAGCCCCCGTACGAGCAGTACTTC; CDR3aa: CASSPEPPYEQYF
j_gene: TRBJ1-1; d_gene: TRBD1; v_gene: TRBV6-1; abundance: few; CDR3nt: TGTGCCAGCAGTGTAGACAGGGTCTACACTGAAGCTTTCTTT; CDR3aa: CASSVDRVYTEAFF
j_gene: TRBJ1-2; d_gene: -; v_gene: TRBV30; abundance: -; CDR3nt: TGTGCCTGGAGTGTACACCTTACTAACTATGGCTACACCTTC; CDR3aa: CAWSVHLTNYGYTF
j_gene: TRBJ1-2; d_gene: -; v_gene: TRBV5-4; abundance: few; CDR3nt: TGTGCCAGCAGCTTGAAAGCGGATAACTATGGCTACACCTTC; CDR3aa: CASSLKADNYGYTF